This T cell receptor (beta chain) originates from a study of beta chain features in type 1 diabetes. Turning to the study itself: All samples together contributed some 100,000,000 sorted cells for examination.

The authors sorted CD4+ naive, central memory, regulatory and stem cell-like memory cells via CD45RO/CCR7/CD25/CD127/CD95/CD27. The study reverse transcribed the entire isolated RNA, so it sequenced expressed TCRB transcripts. Measured with immunoSEQ multiplex PCR; TCRdb has only the in-frame clones, and not every one. The sample gives a few hundred thousand clones, 20% of which show up once; around 0.03% is in the top ten. This CDR3 comprises 15 residues. The germline V and J ends were trimmed by 1 base and 5 bases, with 9 bases remaining between them. The germline CDR1 and CDR2 sequences are LGHNA and YSLEER. This clone has only a few counts. Antigen specificity is unknown. Study-level findings and limits: Shorter TCRB CDR3s, moderately but significantly so, were found in Type 1 diabetes patients in all four CD4+ subsets. Type 1 diabetes patients had fewer VDJ junction insertions and more deletions.

The chain has TRBV4-3 and TRBJ1-6; D gene ambiguous. Input material: naive CD4+ T cells from blood. This sequence was found in a middle-aged woman with type 1 diabetes. The CDR3 sequence is CASSQGGQNNSPLHF. CDR3 nucleotides: TGCGCCAGCAGCCAAGGAGGCCAGAATAATTCACCCCTCCACTTT.